This T cell receptor beta chain is drawn from a study of OX40 agonist ivuxolimab in advanced cancers. Study summary: Ivuxolimab, which patients received intravenously every 2 weeks, was dosed at 0.01 to 10 mg/kg.

V lost 1 base and J lost 0, with 10 bases in between. This CDR3 region has 16 residues. Germline V gives CDR1 MGHRA, CDR2 YSYEKL. TCRdb's table, derived via immunoSEQ multiplex PCR, lists solely in-frame clones and lacks some. Altogether about 13,000 clones are present, 82% being singletons, with the ten largest covering about 44%. Only one count was recorded for this clone. The antigen remains undetermined. General study points: Average numbers of expanded clones were greater in CD8+ T cells than in CD4+. CD4+ and CD8+ blood T cells expanded clonally by week 6 at 0.1 to 3.0 mg/kg.

The chain is built from TRBV4-1 and TRBJ2-1; D gene ambiguous. This clonotype originated in an adult with an advanced solid tumor such as melanoma, head and neck, liver or kidney cancer. The material was CD4+ or CD8+ T cells sorted from blood, obtained in a trial of the OX40 agonist ivuxolimab. CDR3 sequence (DNA): TGCGCCAGCAGCCAAGTGGTGAGCAACTCCTACAATGAGCAGTTCTTC. This codes for CASSQVVSNSYNEQFF.